These 15 T cell receptor beta chains share one sample of origin, sequenced in a study of blood T cell repertoires in COVID-19 (dated by TCRdb to 2020 to 2022). The library was produced with the immunoSEQ multiplex PCR assay. Sourced from immuneACCESS, this table was stored by TCRdb with only in-frame sequences that have V and J called. A share of the clones is absent; for the studies checked, an unresolved V gene accounts for under half, and the remainder has no known explanation. This sample comprises more than 80,000 clones, under 80% of them detected only once. The ten top clones hold roughly a fifth of the sample. The sample taken for sequencing was peripheral blood. These receptors all stem from a woman of 80 years or more with active or convalescent COVID-19.

The chain combines TRBV4-2 with TRBJ2-1; 9 bases are shared with TRBD2. Trimming took 1 base from V and 4 from J; bases not matched to a gene: 5. The germline CDR1 and CDR2 sequences are LGHNA and YNFKEQ. The CDR3 contains 16 residues. For the CDR3, the DNA is TGTGCCAGCAGCCAAGTGGGCGGGGGGGGTTACAATGAGCAGTTCTTC. Its translation: CASSQVGGGGYNEQFF.

This clone showed up just a few times. The rearrangement links TRBV18 to TRBJ1-6; the D gene is possibly TRBD1 (5 bases). The CDR3 sequence is 16 residues long. Germline CDR1 is KGHSH and CDR2 is LQKENI. V lost 2 bases and J 6 bases, leaving 14 bases between the germline ends. CDR3 sequence reads: CASSPSGGTSNSPLHF. The CDR3 DNA reads TGTGCCAGCTCACCATCGGGGGGAACTAGTAATTCACCCCTCCACTTT.

V usage is TRBV18 and J usage is TRBJ2-1; 7 bases map to TRBD1. The CDR3 has 15 amino acids. Trimming took 6 bases from V and 5 from J; bases not matched to a gene: 10. CDR1 is KGHSH, CDR2 LQKENI, per germline. The CDR3 DNA is TGTGCCAGCTCCCTGACAGGGAAGATGGACAATGAGCAGTTCTTC. Residues: CASSLTGKMDNEQFF.

This clone was seen just once. This chain links TRBV7-8 with TRBJ2-3; D may be TRBD2 (5 bases). CDR1 is SGHVS and CDR2 is FQNEAQ in the germline V gene. This CDR3 has 13 amino acids. Trimming removed 5 bases from V and 2 bases from J, with 8 bases in between. CDR3 DNA: TGTGCCAGCAGCAGGACTGACACAGATACGCAGTATTTT. Translating gives CASSRTDTDTQYF.

The CDR3 loop reads CASTYRDQETQYF. CDR3 in DNA: TGTGCCAGCACCTACCGGGACCAAGAGACCCAGTACTTC. The gene calls are TRBV6-6 and TRBJ2-5; no clear D. Germline V lookup: CDR1 MNHNY, CDR2 SVGAGI (reference sequence). V lost 7 bases to trimming and J lost 0 bases, with 9 bases between them. This CDR3 has 13 amino acids.

This clone was detected only a few times. CDR3 protein: CASSLAGQGWDEQFF. In nucleotides, the CDR3 is TGTGCCAGCAGCTTAGCGGGACAGGGGTGGGATGAGCAGTTCTTC. The chain combines TRBV5-4 with TRBJ2-1; 10 bases align to TRBD1. The CDR3 is made up of 15 amino acids. With 2 bases clipped from V and 8 bases from J, the junction kept 7 bases outside the gene matches. Germline V lookup: CDR1 SGHNT, CDR2 YYREEE (reference sequence).

The chain has TRBV5-6 and TRBJ1-5; 8 bases fit TRBD1. CDR1 and CDR2 (germline): SGHDT, YYEEEE. The CDR3 is 15 residues long. V dropped 1 base and J dropped 0; count of bases not matched to a gene: 0. This CDR3 is CASSLTGGSNQPQHF. The CDR3 nucleotides read TGTGCCAGCAGCTTGACAGGGGGTAGCAATCAGCCCCAGCATTTT.

The V gene is TRBV18, the J gene TRBJ1-1, with TRBD1 identical over 7 bases. The length of the CDR3 is 13 residues. J lost 3 bases, V lost 8 bases, and 6 bases had no gene match. Germline CDR1 reads KGHSH; CDR2 reads LQKENI. CDR3 region: CASPRQGDTEAFF. The DNA of the CDR3 is TGTGCCAGCCCTCGACAGGGAGACACTGAAGCTTTCTTT.

The chain links TRBV13 to TRBJ1-2, with TRBD1 as a possible D gene (5 bases). Germline values: CDR1 PRHDT, CDR2 FYEKMQ (reference sequence). This CDR3 has 12 residues. Trimming stripped 5 bases from V and 7 bases from J, with 11 bases between. CDR3 DNA: TGTGCCAGCAGCCTGACAGCTGGTGGCTACACCTTC. It is translated as CASSLTAGGYTF.

This clone was detected only a few times. V and J are TRBV29-1 and TRBJ1-5; 11 bases fit TRBD1. The CDR3 loop spans 13 amino acids. V dropped 7 bases and J dropped 5; count of bases not matched to a gene: 4. Per the germline V gene, CDR1 is SQVTM and CDR2 is ANQGSEA. CDR3 in DNA: TGCAGCGCCCGGGACAGGGGGGATCAGCCCCAGCATTTT. Translated, it gives CSARDRGDQPQHF.

This sequence joins TRBV10-3 and TRBJ1-2; D is undetermined. Germline V gives CDR1 ENHRY, CDR2 SYGVKD. The ends were cut back, 0 bases at V and 3 bases at J, with 8 bases in the middle. The CDR3 contains 14 residues. In DNA, the CDR3 is TGTGCCATCAGTGAGTCACCAGCGGACTATGGCTACACCTTC. Translation gives CAISESPADYGYTF.

The V and J genes are TRBV11-2 and TRBJ2-3; perhaps TRBD2 as D (5 bases). Trimming shortened V by 3 bases and J by 5 bases, and 15 bases separated the two germline ends. The CDR3 contains 15 residues. CDR1 is SGHAT, CDR2 FQNNGV, per germline. CDR3 protein: CASSFGVPVGDTQYF. Here the CDR3 DNA reads TGTGCCAGCAGCTTCGGGGTCCCGGTAGGAGATACGCAGTATTTT.

The chain combines TRBV5-4 with TRBJ2-3; 10 bases agree with TRBD2. The CDR3 is made up of 16 amino acids. Looked up from germline, CDR1 is SGHNT and CDR2 is YYREEE (reference sequence). Trimming at V came to 4 bases and at J to 0 bases, leaving 5 bases not matched to a gene. The CDR3 DNA follows: TGTGCCAGCAGCCATGGACTAGCGGCTAGCACAGATACGCAGTATTTT. Translation: CASSHGLAASTDTQYF.

The CDR3 nucleotides are TGTGCCAGCAGTGTACAGGGATCCTCTGGGGCCAACGTCCTGACTTTC. This codes for CASSVQGSSGANVLTF. This chain uses TRBV6-1 with TRBJ2-6, with D possibly being TRBD1 (6 bases). The ends were cut back, 4 bases at V and 0 bases at J, with 10 bases in the middle. Germline values: CDR1 MNHNS, CDR2 SASEGT. The CDR3 is 16 amino acids.

V is TRBV6-2 or TRBV6-3 and J is TRBJ2-7; weak D call: TRBD2 (6 bases). Germline V gene lookup returns CDR1 MNHEY and CDR2 SVGEGT. V lost 1 base and J 0 bases, leaving 10 bases between the germline ends. The CDR3 consists of 15 residues. The CDR3 sequence: CASSYLGGFSYEQYF. CDR3 in DNA: TGTGCCAGCAGTTACTTGGGGGGTTTCTCCTACGAGCAGTACTTC.